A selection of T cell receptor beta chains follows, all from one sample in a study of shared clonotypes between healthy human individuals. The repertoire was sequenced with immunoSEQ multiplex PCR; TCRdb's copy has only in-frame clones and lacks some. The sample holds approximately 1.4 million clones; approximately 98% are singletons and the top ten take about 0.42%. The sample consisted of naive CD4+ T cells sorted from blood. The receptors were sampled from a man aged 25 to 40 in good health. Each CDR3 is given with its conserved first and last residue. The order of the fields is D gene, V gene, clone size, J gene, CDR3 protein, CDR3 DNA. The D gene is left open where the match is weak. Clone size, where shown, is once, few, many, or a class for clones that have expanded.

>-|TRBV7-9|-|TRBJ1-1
CASSLRTNTEAFF
TGTGCCAGCAGCTTACGGACCAACACTGAAGCTTTCTTT
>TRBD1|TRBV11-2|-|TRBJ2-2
CASSRQGRVDTGELFF
TGTGCCAGCAGCCGACAGGGAAGGGTGGACACCGGGGAGCTGTTTTTT
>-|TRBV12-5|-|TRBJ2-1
CASGLEGGTEQFF
TGTGCTAGTGGTTTGGAAGGGGGTACTGAGCAGTTCTTC
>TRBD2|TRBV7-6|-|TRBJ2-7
CASSLVSSGGGYEQYF
TGTGCCAGCAGCTTAGTCTCTAGCGGGGGTGGCTACGAGCAGTACTTC
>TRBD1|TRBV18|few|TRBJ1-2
CASSPGQDYGYTF
TGTGCCAGCTCACCTGGACAGGACTATGGCTACACCTTC
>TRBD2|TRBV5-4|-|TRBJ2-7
CASSSGTSGSPSYEQYF
TGTGCCAGCAGTTCTGGGACTAGCGGGAGCCCCTCCTACGAGCAGTACTTC
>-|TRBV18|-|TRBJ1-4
CASSPGWGEKLFF
TGTGCCAGCTCACCGGGGTGGGGTGAAAAACTGTTTTTT
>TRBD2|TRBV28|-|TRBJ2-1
CASTSLAVSYNEQFF
TGTGCCAGCACGTCACTAGCGGTTTCCTACAATGAGCAGTTCTTC
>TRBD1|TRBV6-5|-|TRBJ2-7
CASSYSPTGVTYEQYF
TGTGCCAGCAGTTACTCTCCGACAGGGGTTACCTACGAGCAGTACTTC
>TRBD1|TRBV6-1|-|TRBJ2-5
CASKPSDREETQYF
TGTGCCAGCAAACCCAGTGACAGGGAAGAGACCCAGTACTTC
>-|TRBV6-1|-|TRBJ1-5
CASSENWADSNQPQHF
TGTGCCAGCAGTGAAAATTGGGCCGATAGCAATCAGCCCCAGCATTTT
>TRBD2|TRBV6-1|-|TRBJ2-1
CASSEKETSGPYNEQFF
TGTGCCAGCAGTGAAAAGGAGACTAGCGGACCATACAATGAGCAGTTCTTC
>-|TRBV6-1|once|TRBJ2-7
CASSSTASSYEQYF
TGTGCCAGCAGTTCTACAGCAAGCTCCTACGAGCAGTACTTC
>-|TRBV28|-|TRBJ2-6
CASSSPSRRAGANVLTF
TGTGCCAGCAGTTCTCCCAGTAGAAGGGCTGGGGCCAACGTCCTGACTTTC
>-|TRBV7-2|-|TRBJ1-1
CASSLLGRTANTEAFF
TGTGCCAGCAGCTTATTAGGGCGGACAGCGAACACTGAAGCTTTCTTT
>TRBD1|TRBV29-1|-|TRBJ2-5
CSAAGTGERAQYF
TGCAGCGCCGCCGGGACAGGGGAGAGGGCCCAGTACTTC
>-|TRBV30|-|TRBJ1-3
CAWRARGRNTIYF
TGTGCCTGGAGGGCACGAGGTCGAAACACCATATATTTT
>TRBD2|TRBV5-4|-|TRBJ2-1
CASSFAGGTYNEQFF
TGTGCCAGCAGCTTCGCGGGAGGGACCTACAATGAGCAGTTCTTC
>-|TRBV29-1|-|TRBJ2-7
CSTRVGVSYEQYF
TGCAGCACCAGGGTGGGGGTCTCCTACGAGCAGTACTTC
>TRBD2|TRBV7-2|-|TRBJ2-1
CASSLVAGKNNEQFF
TGTGCCAGCAGCTTAGTAGCGGGTAAAAACAATGAGCAGTTCTTC
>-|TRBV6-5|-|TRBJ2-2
CASSYSLAKGTGELFF
TGTGCCAGCAGTTACTCGCTAGCTAAGGGGACCGGGGAGCTGTTTTTT
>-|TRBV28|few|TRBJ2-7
CATTSGSSYEQYF
TGTGCCACGACGAGCGGAAGCTCCTACGAGCAGTACTTC
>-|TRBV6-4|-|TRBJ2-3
CASSLDLSTDTQYF
TGTGCCAGCAGTTTGGACTTATCTACAGATACGCAGTATTTT
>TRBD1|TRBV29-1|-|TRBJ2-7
CSVQRTGSSYEQYF
TGCAGCGTACAGAGGACAGGGAGCTCCTACGAGCAGTACTTC
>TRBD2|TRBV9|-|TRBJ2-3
CASSARTSGQRNTQYF
TGTGCCAGCAGCGCCCGGACTAGCGGCCAGAGGAATACGCAGTATTTT
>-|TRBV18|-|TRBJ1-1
CASSPITAQGNTEAFF
TGTGCCAGCTCACCTATTACTGCACAGGGGAACACTGAAGCTTTCTTT
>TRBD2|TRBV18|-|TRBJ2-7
CASSLGTSGSRAYEQYF
TGTGCCAGCTCACTCGGGACTAGCGGGAGTAGAGCCTACGAGCAGTACTTC
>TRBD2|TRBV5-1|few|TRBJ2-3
CASSPGLAGADTQYF
TGCGCCAGCAGCCCGGGACTAGCGGGAGCAGATACGCAGTATTTT
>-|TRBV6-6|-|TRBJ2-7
CASRDISSYEQYF
TGTGCCAGCAGGGACATCAGCTCCTACGAGCAGTACTTC
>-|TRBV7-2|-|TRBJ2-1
CASSLAGNYYNEQFF
TGTGCCAGCAGCTTAGCGGGGAATTACTACAATGAGCAGTTCTTC
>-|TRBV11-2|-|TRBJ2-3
CASSGLRGTRADTQYF
TGTGCCAGCAGCGGTCTCAGGGGCACAAGAGCAGATACGCAGTATTTT
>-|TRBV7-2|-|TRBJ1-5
CASSTDSPGPQHF
TGTGCCAGCAGCACAGACAGCCCAGGGCCCCAGCATTTT
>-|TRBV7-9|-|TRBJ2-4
CASSRYFGALAKNIQYF
TGTGCCAGCAGCCGTTATTTTGGGGCCCTAGCCAAAAACATTCAGTACTTC
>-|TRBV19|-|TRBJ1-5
CASSTRGQPQHF
TGTGCCAGTAGTACCAGGGGTCAGCCCCAGCATTTT
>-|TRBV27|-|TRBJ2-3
CASSLSIWADTQYF
TGTGCCAGCAGTTTATCGATCTGGGCAGATACGCAGTATTTT
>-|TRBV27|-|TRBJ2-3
CACAPLARYTDTQYF
TGTGCCTGCGCCCCCCTAGCGAGGTACACAGATACGCAGTATTTT
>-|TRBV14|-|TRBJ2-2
CASSQGWANTGELFF
TGTGCCAGCAGCCAAGGATGGGCGAACACCGGGGAGCTGTTTTTT
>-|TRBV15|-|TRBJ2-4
CATRNGGAKNIQYF
TGTGCCACCCGTAATGGGGGGGCCAAAAACATTCAGTACTTC
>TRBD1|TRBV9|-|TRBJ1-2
CASSGRTGANYGYTF
TGTGCCAGCAGCGGACGGACAGGGGCGAACTATGGCTACACCTTC
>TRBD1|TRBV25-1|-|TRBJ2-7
CASSEWRGQESEQYF
TGTGCCAGCAGTGAATGGAGAGGACAGGAATCCGAGCAGTACTTC
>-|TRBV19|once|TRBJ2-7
CASGRGAYEQYF
TGTGCCAGTGGAAGGGGAGCCTACGAGCAGTACTTC
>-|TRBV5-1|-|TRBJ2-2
CASSAQASAGELFF
TGCGCCAGCAGCGCCCAGGCTAGCGCCGGGGAGCTGTTTTTT
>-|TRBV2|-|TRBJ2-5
CASSLERVNQETQYF
TGTGCCAGCAGCCTGGAGCGGGTGAACCAAGAGACCCAGTACTTC
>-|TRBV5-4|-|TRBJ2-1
CASSLSPPILGEQFF
TGTGCCAGCAGCCTTTCCCCGCCTATCCTTGGGGAGCAGTTCTTC
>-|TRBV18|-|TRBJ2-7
CASSMKDRHEQYF
TGTGCCAGCTCAATGAAAGACCGGCACGAGCAGTACTTC
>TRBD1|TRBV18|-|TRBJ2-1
CASSLNSGTGGLNEQFF
TGTGCCAGCTCACTGAATTCCGGGACAGGGGGCTTGAATGAGCAGTTCTTC
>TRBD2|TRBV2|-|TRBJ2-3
CASTVAGGPDTQYF
TGTGCCAGCACGGTTGCGGGAGGGCCCGATACGCAGTATTTT